These 18 T cell receptor beta chains were sequenced from one sample in a study of shared T cell receptors in the human thymus (dated by TCRdb to 2020 to 2022). Receptors were amplified or captured by the immunoSEQ multiplex PCR assay. In TCRdb, the immuneACCESS table is reduced to in-frame sequences with V and J assigned. These tables do not hold every clone; where another copy was compared, an unresolved V gene accounts for under half, and the others remain unexplained. Counted in this sample were 630,000 or so clones; around 87% of them appeared once. The ten biggest clones cover more than 0.009% of the sample. The same data also went into a second study, on human thymus T cells.

The sequenced sample consisted of thymocytes. All receptors derive from a boy under two years old with a congenital heart defect. Donor details come from another sample of the same person, matched by shared clones.

The chain joins TRBV10-3 to TRBJ2-7; 7 nucleotides line up with TRBD1. The V gene end was trimmed by 0 bases and the J gene end by 4 bases; junction bases not matched to a gene: 12. The CDR3 length is 17 residues. Germline values: CDR1 ENHRY, CDR2 SYGVKD. Here the CDR3 reads CAISESTNRGSRYEQYF. As DNA, the CDR3 is TGTGCCATCAGTGAGTCTACAAACAGGGGTTCGAGGTACGAGCAGTACTTC.

The V and J genes are TRBV4-3 and TRBJ2-1; D possibly corresponds to TRBD1 (6 bases). Trimming left V 0 bases short and J 13 bases short, with 13 bases between. CDR1 LGHNA and CDR2 YSLEER come from the germline V gene. The CDR3 is made up of 13 amino acids. The CDR3 loop is CASSQERGQSQFF. CDR3 bases: TGCGCCAGCAGCCAAGAAAGGGGACAAAGCCAGTTCTTC.

The count of this clone is one. The V and J genes are TRBV28 and TRBJ1-5, with TRBD1 identical over 8 bases. Unmatched junction bases numbered 9, after V lost 8 bases and J lost 3 bases. The length of the CDR3 is 15 residues. CDR1 is MDHEN, CDR2 SYDVKM, per germline. In DNA form, the CDR3 reads TGTGCCAGCGGGTCCGACAGGGGAGCCAATCAGCCCCAGCATTTT. Amino acid sequence: CASGSDRGANQPQHF.

The rearrangement joins TRBV4-3 to TRBJ2-7, with D perhaps TRBD1 (5 bases). The CDR3 is 16 amino acids. Deletions cut 1 base from V and 7 bases from J, with 20 bases between. The germline V gene encodes CDR1 LGHNA and CDR2 YSLEER. CDR3 nucleotides: TGCGCCAGCAGCCAAGGGGGTGCGACAGAGAATGGGGAGCAGTACTTC. It yields the protein CASSQGGATENGEQYF.

The chain carries TRBV4-1 and TRBJ1-5; D is possibly TRBD1 (5 bases). Germline V gives CDR1 MGHRA, CDR2 YSYEKL. Trimming removed 3 bases at V and 5 bases at J, with 8 bases between. There are 13 residues in the CDR3. The CDR3 loop reads CASSHQGDQPQHF. The CDR3, as DNA: TGCGCCAGCAGCCATCAGGGTGATCAGCCCCAGCATTTT.

This rearrangement joins TRBV7-2 to TRBJ2-2; 9 bases are shared with TRBD2. Germline trimming cut 6 bases from V and 4 bases from J; bases unmatched to any gene: 15. Germline assignment: CDR1 SGHTA and CDR2 FQGNSA. The CDR3 is 18 residues long. The CDR3 bases are TGTGCCAGCAGATTTGGGGCTAGCGGGGCACACTGCACCGGGGAGCTGTTTTTT. Translated, it gives CASRFGASGAHCTGELFF.

The chain uses TRBV5-6 and TRBJ1-5; D possibly corresponds to TRBD1 (5 bases). The CDR3 runs to 15 residues. Germline V gene data show CDR1 as SGHDT and CDR2 as YYEEEE. The V and J ends lost 0 bases and 1 base respectively, with 8 bases between them. CDR3 amino acids: CASSLAGGSNQPQHF. CDR3 sequence (DNA): TGTGCCAGCAGCTTGGCCGGGGGAAGCAATCAGCCCCAGCATTTT.

This sequence joins TRBV2 and TRBJ1-3, with 9 bases aligning to TRBD1. The CDR3 extends over 16 amino acids. Germline V gene lookup returns CDR1 SNHLY and CDR2 FYNNEI. V was pared by 1 base and J by 2 bases, with 3 bases of the junction left unmatched. This CDR3 reads CASSEGRQGAGNTIYF. Written as DNA, the CDR3 is TGTGCCAGCAGTGAAGGAAGACAGGGGGCTGGAAACACCATATATTTT.

The V call is TRBV5-5, the J call TRBJ1-2, with D tentatively TRBD1 (6 bases). Germline CDR1 and CDR2: SGHKS and YYEKEE (reference sequence). With 0 bases removed from V and 8 bases from J, the gap between germline ends came to 11 bases. This CDR3 comprises 13 residues. This chain's CDR3 is CASSLDRAGGYTF. The CDR3, as DNA: TGTGCCAGCAGCTTGGACAGGGCTGGCGGCTACACCTTC. Variable domain in full (rest from reference TRBV5-5 and TRBJ1-2): DAGVTQSPTHLIKTRGQQVTLRCSPISGHKSVSWYQQVLGQGPQFIFQYYEKEERGRGNFPDRFSARQFPNYSSELNVNALLLGDSALYLCASSLDRAGGYTFGSGTRLTVV.

The chain uses TRBV15 and TRBJ2-3, with 13 bases identical to TRBD2. There are 19 residues in the CDR3. Trimming took 1 base from V and 4 from J; bases not matched to a gene: 11. Germline V gene sequence: CDR1 LNHNV, CDR2 YYDKDF (reference sequence). Written as DNA, the CDR3 is TGTGCCACCAGCAGAGTTAGAAAGGGACTAGCGGGGTGTGCAGATACGCAGTATTTT. Translation gives CATSRVRKGLAGCADTQYF.

Worth noting for this clone: The sample has other DNA sequences that encode this CDR3 too. CDR3 DNA sequence: TGTGCCAGCAGCGTGTCACGGACAGGAATCTACGAGCAGTACTTC. It encodes CASSVSRTGIYEQYF. The chain joins TRBV25-1 to TRBJ2-7, with 7 bases that match TRBD1. CDR1 MGHDK and CDR2 SYGVNS come from the germline V gene. The length of the CDR3 is 15 residues. V shed 6 bases and J 3 bases; nucleotides not matched to a gene: 11.

The rearrangement links TRBV7-2 to TRBJ2-1, with TRBD1 identical over 8 bases. Germline V gene sequence: CDR1 SGHTA, CDR2 FQGNSA. V dropped 11 bases and J dropped 8; count of bases not matched to a gene: 11. The CDR3 sequence is 13 residues long. This chain's CDR3 is CAGETGVIHEQFF. Here the CDR3 DNA reads TGTGCCGGAGAGACAGGGGTGATACATGAGCAGTTCTTC.

DNA of the CDR3: TGCAGCGTTGTAGGCGGGAGGGCCTTTTCGTTCTTC. The encoded protein is CSVVGGRAFSFF. The chain is built from TRBV29-1 and TRBJ2-1; 9 bases match TRBD2. The CDR3 runs to 12 residues. Germline loops: CDR1 SQVTM, CDR2 ANQGSEA. Trimming took 4 bases from V and 15 from J; bases not matched to a gene: 10.

The chain has TRBV27 and TRBJ2-7; 11 bases are shared with TRBD2. Unmatched junction bases numbered 2, after V lost 1 base and J lost 3 bases. The CDR3 spans 15 residues. Germline V gene data show CDR1 as MNHEY and CDR2 as SMNVEV (reference sequence). CDR3 protein: CASSLYLAGGYEQYF. CDR3 nucleotides: TGTGCCAGCAGTTTATATCTAGCGGGAGGCTACGAGCAGTACTTC.

This chain connects TRBV7-9 to TRBJ2-2; 7 nucleotides agree with TRBD2. Germline V gene sequence: CDR1 SEHNR, CDR2 FQNEAQ (reference sequence). V trimming: 5 bases; J trimming: 3 bases; junction bases outside the gene matches: 9. The CDR3 sequence is 16 residues long. The CDR3 region has the DNA TGTGCCAGCAGCCCCAGGGCTAGCGGTGACACCGGGGAGCTGTTTTTT. Amino acid sequence: CASSPRASGDTGELFF.

The chain has TRBV28 and TRBJ2-1; 10 bases agree with TRBD1. V shed 1 base, J shed 6 bases, and the junction held 6 bases outside the gene matches. This CDR3 comprises 16 residues. Germline V CDR1 and CDR2: MDHEN, SYDVKM. DNA of the CDR3: TGTGCCAGCAGTTTATCCCGACAGGGGGCGCCCAATGAGCAGTTCTTC. Encoded protein: CASSLSRQGAPNEQFF.

The chain is built from TRBV14 and TRBJ2-6; tentative D call: TRBD1 (5 bases). V lost 0 bases and J 0 bases, leaving 9 bases between the germline ends. The CDR3 loop spans 17 amino acids. Germline CDR1 and CDR2: SGHDN and FVKESK. CDR3 DNA sequence: TGTGCCAGCAGCCAAGACAAGGGGAACTCTGGGGCCAACGTCCTGACTTTC. Protein: CASSQDKGNSGANVLTF.

The CDR3 bases are TGTGCCAGCAGTTTTTCGCTACAGACGAATCAGCCCCAGCATTTT. It specifies CASSFSLQTNQPQHF. The chain uses TRBV27 and TRBJ1-5; D not resolved. Deletions cut 3 bases from V and 4 bases from J, with 13 bases between. CDR1 is MNHEY and CDR2 is SMNVEV in the germline V gene (reference sequence). The CDR3 sequence is 15 residues long.